This entry lists 11 T cell receptor beta chains sequenced from one sample in a study of Ad26.COV2.S vaccination and SARS-CoV-2 variants. Treatment here: some 20 received Ad26.COV2.S at low or high dose, single or two shots; 5 received placebo; per-sample allocation not given. Each sample was drawn 63 days after the first injection (of vaccine or placebo). The repertoire was sequenced with immunoSEQ multiplex PCR; TCRdb's copy has only in-frame clones and lacks some. This table has about 350,000 clones, less than 90% appearing once. Sequences were derived from peripheral blood, sampled in a trial of Ad26.COV2.S vaccine versus placebo. These receptors came from a person between 18 and 60 years old who received the Ad26.COV2.S COVID-19 vaccine or a placebo.

The chain recombines TRBV6-6 with TRBJ2-7, with D possibly being TRBD1 or TRBD2 (5 bases each). In germline, CDR1 is MNHNY, CDR2 SVGAGI (reference sequence). The CDR3 has 12 residues. Trimming cost V 5 bases and J 3 bases, with 8 bases left between them. The CDR3: CASSPGRYEQYF. In DNA, the CDR3 is TGTGCCAGCAGTCCGGGACGCTACGAGCAGTACTTC.

The chain uses TRBV9 and TRBJ2-6; D is tentatively TRBD1 or TRBD2 (5 bases each). The V and J ends lost 4 bases and 2 bases respectively, with 16 bases between them. Germline V gives CDR1 SGDLS, CDR2 YYNGEE. The CDR3 is made up of 17 amino acids. The CDR3 loop reads CASSPEGWGAGANVLTF. DNA for the CDR3: TGTGCCAGCAGCCCAGAGGGGTGGGGAGCTGGGGCCAACGTCCTGACTTTC. Filled out from reference TRBV9 and TRBJ2-6, the complete variable domain reads DSGVTQTPKHLITATGQRVTLRCSPRSGDLSVYWYQQSLDQGLQFLIQYYNGEERAKGNILERFSAQQFPDLHSELNLSSLELGDSALYFCASSPEGWGAGANVLTFGAGSRLTVL.

The V call is TRBV6-5, the J call TRBJ2-2; tentative D call: TRBD1 (5 bases). Germline loops: CDR1 MNHEY, CDR2 SVGAGI. The CDR3 covers 15 residues. V was trimmed by 2 bases and J by 6 bases, leaving 13 bases between them. The CDR3 DNA sequence: TGTGCCAGCAGTTACCGGCAGGGTCCCCCCGGGGAGCTGTTTTTT. This codes for CASSYRQGPPGELFF.

The chain is built from TRBV27 and TRBJ2-2; D ambiguous. The CDR3 consists of 15 residues. Trimming left V 9 bases short and J 6 bases short, with 20 bases between. CDR1 MNHEY and CDR2 SMNVEV come from the germline V gene (reference sequence). CDR3 coding DNA: TGTGCCAGTACAACGAGGCATACACGGTCCGGGGAGCTGTTTTTT. It codes for CASTTRHTRSGELFF.

The chain couples TRBV3-1 (or the pseudogene TRBV3-2) to TRBJ1-2; tentatively, D is TRBD1 (5 bases). V lost 2 bases and J 5 bases, leaving 9 bases between the germline ends. CDR3 length equals 13 residues. In germline, CDR1 is LGHDT, CDR2 YNNKEL (reference sequence). The CDR3: CASSQRGPYGYTF. CDR3 coding DNA: TGTGCCAGCAGCCAAAGGGGTCCTTATGGCTACACCTTC.

This chain uses TRBV7-2 with TRBJ1-6; TRBD1 might be the D (5 bases). The V gene's germline CDR1 is SGHTA and CDR2 FQGNSA. The CDR3 runs 16 residues. Trimming removed 1 base at V and 7 bases at J, with 14 bases between. The CDR3 DNA follows: TGTGCCAGCAGCTTAGTCCGCCAGGGCTTGAATTCACCCCTCCACTTT. As protein: CASSLVRQGLNSPLHF.

This chain joins TRBV5-4 and TRBJ2-1; 7 bases match TRBD1. J was trimmed by 6 bases and V by 4 bases; bases with no gene match: 7. From germline, CDR1 is SGHNT and CDR2 YYREEE (reference sequence). This CDR3 contains 14 residues. The CDR3 sequence is CASSLKTGPNEQFF. In DNA form, the CDR3 reads TGTGCCAGCAGCCTAAAGACAGGGCCCAATGAGCAGTTCTTC. Drawing the rest from reference TRBV5-4 and TRBJ2-1, the complete variable domain is ETGVTQSPTHLIKTRGQQVTLRCSSQSGHNTVSWYQQALGQGPQFIFQYYREEENGRGNFPPRFSGLQFPNYSSELNVNALELDDSALYLCASSLKTGPNEQFFGPGTRLTVL.

V gene TRBV3-1 (or the pseudogene TRBV3-2) combines with J gene TRBJ2-7; 11 bases align to TRBD2. The V gene's germline CDR1 is LGHDT and CDR2 YNNKEL (reference sequence). The CDR3 length is 14 residues. The junction had 0 bases not matched to a gene; V was cut back by 2 bases and J by 3 bases. CDR3 in amino acids: CASSQLAGGYEQYF. The CDR3 bases are TGTGCCAGCAGCCAACTAGCGGGGGGCTACGAGCAGTACTTC.

The chain employs TRBV7-9 and TRBJ1-1; D not resolved. V lost 0 bases and J lost 0, with 11 bases in between. The V gene's germline CDR1 is SEHNR and CDR2 FQNEAQ (reference sequence). The CDR3 length is 16 residues. The CDR3 DNA reads TGTGCCAGCAGCTTAGCGGGGTTTCAACTGAACACTGAAGCTTTCTTT. Encoded protein: CASSLAGFQLNTEAFF.

The chain carries TRBV5-1 and TRBJ1-4, with 7 bases matching TRBD1. J was trimmed by 6 bases and V by 3 bases; bases with no gene match: 8. Germline CDR1 reads SGHRS; CDR2 reads YFSETQ. This CDR3 is built from 15 residues. The CDR3 sequence: CASSSTDRADEKLFF. The DNA of the CDR3 is TGCGCCAGCAGCTCCACTGACAGGGCTGATGAAAAACTGTTTTTT.

The chain uses TRBV5-1 and TRBJ1-2; 7 bases match TRBD1. The CDR3 length is 15 residues. With V trimmed by 0 bases and J by 0 bases, 2 bases remained unmatched. Germline V gene lookup returns CDR1 SGHRS and CDR2 YFSETQ. CDR3 protein: CASSLDRGSNYGYTF. The CDR3 nucleotides are TGCGCCAGCAGCTTGGACAGGGGATCTAACTATGGCTACACCTTC.